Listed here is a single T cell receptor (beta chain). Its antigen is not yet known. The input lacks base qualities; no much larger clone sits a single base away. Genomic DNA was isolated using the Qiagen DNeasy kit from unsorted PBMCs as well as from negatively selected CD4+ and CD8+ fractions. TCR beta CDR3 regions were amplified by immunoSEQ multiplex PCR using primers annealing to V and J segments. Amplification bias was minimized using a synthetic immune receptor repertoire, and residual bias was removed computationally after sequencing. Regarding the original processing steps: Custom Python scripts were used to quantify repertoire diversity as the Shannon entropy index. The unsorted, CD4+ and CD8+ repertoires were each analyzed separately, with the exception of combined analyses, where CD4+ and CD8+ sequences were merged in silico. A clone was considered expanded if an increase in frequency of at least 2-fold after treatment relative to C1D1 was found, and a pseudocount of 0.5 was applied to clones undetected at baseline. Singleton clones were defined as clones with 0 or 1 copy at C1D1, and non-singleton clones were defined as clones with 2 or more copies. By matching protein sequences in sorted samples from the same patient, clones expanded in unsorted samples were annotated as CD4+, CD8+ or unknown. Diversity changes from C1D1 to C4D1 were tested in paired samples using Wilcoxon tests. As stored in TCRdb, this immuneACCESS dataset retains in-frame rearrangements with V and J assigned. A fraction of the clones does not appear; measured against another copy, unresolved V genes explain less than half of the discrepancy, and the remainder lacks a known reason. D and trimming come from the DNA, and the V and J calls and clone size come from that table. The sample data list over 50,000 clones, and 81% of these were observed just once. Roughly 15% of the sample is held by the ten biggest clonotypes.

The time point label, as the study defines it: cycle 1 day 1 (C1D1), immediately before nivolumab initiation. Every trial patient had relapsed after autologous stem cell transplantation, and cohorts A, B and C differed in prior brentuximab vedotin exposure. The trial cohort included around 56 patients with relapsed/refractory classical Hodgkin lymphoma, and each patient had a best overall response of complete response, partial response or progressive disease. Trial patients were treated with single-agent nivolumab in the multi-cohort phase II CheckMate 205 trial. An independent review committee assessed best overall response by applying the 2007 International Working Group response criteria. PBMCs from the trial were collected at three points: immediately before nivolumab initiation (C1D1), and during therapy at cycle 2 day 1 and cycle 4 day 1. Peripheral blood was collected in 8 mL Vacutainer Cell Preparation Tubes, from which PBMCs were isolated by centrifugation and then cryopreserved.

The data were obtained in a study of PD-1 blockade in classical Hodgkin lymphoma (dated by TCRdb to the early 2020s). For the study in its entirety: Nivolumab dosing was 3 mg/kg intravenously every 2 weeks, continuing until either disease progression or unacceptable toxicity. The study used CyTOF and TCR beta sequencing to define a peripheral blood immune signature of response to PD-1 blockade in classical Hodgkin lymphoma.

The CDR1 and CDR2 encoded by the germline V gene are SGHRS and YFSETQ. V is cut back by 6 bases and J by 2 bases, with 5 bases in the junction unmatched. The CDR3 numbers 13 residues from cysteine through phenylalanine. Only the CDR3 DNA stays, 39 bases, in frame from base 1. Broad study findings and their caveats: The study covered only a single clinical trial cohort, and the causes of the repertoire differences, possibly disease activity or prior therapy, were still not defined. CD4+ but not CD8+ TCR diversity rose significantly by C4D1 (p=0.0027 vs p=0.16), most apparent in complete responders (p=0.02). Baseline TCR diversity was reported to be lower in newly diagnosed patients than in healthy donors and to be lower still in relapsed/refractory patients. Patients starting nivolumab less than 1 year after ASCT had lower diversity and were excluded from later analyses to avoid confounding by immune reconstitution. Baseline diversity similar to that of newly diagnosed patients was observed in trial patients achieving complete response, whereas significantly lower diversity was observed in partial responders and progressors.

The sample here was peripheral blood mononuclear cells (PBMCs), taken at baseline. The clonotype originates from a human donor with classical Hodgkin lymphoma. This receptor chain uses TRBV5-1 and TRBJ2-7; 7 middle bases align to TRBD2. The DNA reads TGCGCCAGCAAACCTAGCGGAACCTACGAGCAGTACTTC. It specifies CASKPSGTYEQYF.